The clone carrying this T cell receptor (beta chain) was detected only a few times. Its cognate antigen is unknown. The record originates from a study of blood T cells in healthy people across ages. Sample-barcoded 5' priming and a J-beta primer mix drove a second PCR of roughly 6 to 12 cycles. Sequencing yielded, for each sample, at least 3 million paired-end reads carrying CDR3. MiXCR was run by TCRdb on the 5' RACE reads, yielding one entry per CDR3 protein. The data hold 1.5 million to 2 million distinct CDR3 sequences, with 28% observed a single time. Points from the study as a whole: Since the PBMCs were unsorted, naive and antigen-experienced cells could not be conclusively compared. Versus aged donors, long-lived donors had higher diversity and more naive CD4+ cells. Roughly linear age-related decline in beta diversity appeared, significant by age around 38.

Germline V gene sequence: CDR1 MNHNS, CDR2 SASEGT. The CDR3 extends over 15 amino acids. V shed 7 bases, J shed 10 bases, and the junction held 8 bases outside the gene matches. J is TRBJ2-1 and V is TRBV6-1; TRBD2 agrees at 15 bases. The specimen was blood. This TCR derives from a young woman in good health. CDR3 region: CASKGGLAGGKEQFF. The CDR3 nucleotides read TGTGCCAGCAAGGGGGGACTAGCGGGAGGTAAAGAGCAGTTCTTC.